Below, 27 T cell receptor beta chains from the same sample are listed, as sequenced in a study of blood T cell repertoires in COVID-19. Libraries were prepared by immunoSEQ multiplex PCR; TCRdb keeps only in-frame clonotypes and omits some of them. Found here are about 210,000 clones, more than 65% of them singletons; the top ten hold around 9.5%. The source material was peripheral blood. All receptors come from a man aged 50-60 years with active or convalescent COVID-19.

V usage is TRBV4-3 and J usage is TRBJ2-5; the match to TRBD2 covers 9 bases. CDR3 length: 14 amino acids. Germline V gene data show CDR1 as LGHNA and CDR2 as YSLEER. The V gene end was trimmed by 4 bases and the J gene end by 5 bases; junction bases not matched to a gene: 5. This chain's CDR3 is CASSPLAGAETQYF. The CDR3 coding sequence is TGCGCCAGCAGCCCTTTAGCGGGGGCGGAGACCCAGTACTTC.

This chain joins TRBV5-1 and TRBJ2-1; maybe TRBD2 (7 bases). The length of the CDR3 is 15 residues. Trimming removed 4 bases from V and 1 base from J, with 12 bases in between. CDR1 and CDR2 from the germline V gene are SGHRS and YFSETQ. The CDR3 DNA follows: TGCGCCAGCAGCATACAGGGACTATCCTACAATGAGCAGTTCTTC. Amino acids: CASSIQGLSYNEQFF.

V usage is TRBV10-3 and J usage is TRBJ2-4, with TRBD2 as a possible D gene (5 bases). The CDR3 covers 13 residues. Germline loops: CDR1 ENHRY, CDR2 SYGVKD. Deletions cut 8 bases from V and 0 bases from J, with 8 bases between. For the CDR3, the DNA is TGTGCCATCGGGGAGCTAGCCAAAAACATTCAGTACTTC. It translates to CAIGELAKNIQYF.

The chain links TRBV19 to TRBJ1-1; D call uncertain. Germline assignment: CDR1 LNHDA and CDR2 SQIVND (reference sequence). The ends were cut back, 0 bases at V and 3 bases at J, with 23 bases in the middle. This CDR3 is built from 19 residues. CDR3 region: CASSIDRRLTAAFHTEAFF. The CDR3 nucleotides read TGTGCCAGTAGTATAGATCGGCGGTTGACGGCAGCCTTCCACACTGAAGCTTTCTTT.

In its sample, this clone was seen a few times. The chain combines TRBV10-3 with TRBJ2-1; D is perhaps TRBD2 (6 bases). V was cut by 6 bases and J by 0 bases, with 12 bases left in between. This CDR3 is built from 15 residues. The germline V gene has CDR1 ENHRY and CDR2 SYGVKD. The CDR3 sequence is CAIRLRDSSYNEQFF. CDR3 DNA: TGTGCCATCAGACTCCGGGACTCCTCCTACAATGAGCAGTTCTTC.

The gene calls are TRBV18 and TRBJ2-1, with D possibly being TRBD1 (6 bases). Germline assignment: CDR1 KGHSH and CDR2 LQKENI. This CDR3 region has 14 residues. The ends were cut back, 3 bases at V and 5 bases at J, with 11 bases in the middle. CDR3 nucleotide sequence: TGTGCCAGCTCACCGCAGGGGTTGGACAATGAGCAGTTCTTC. It specifies CASSPQGLDNEQFF.

As DNA, the CDR3 is TGTGCCAGCAGCTCAGCGATGGGACTGGTCGGAAACACCATATATTTT. Translated, it gives CASSSAMGLVGNTIYF. V and J are TRBV7-9 and TRBJ1-3, with a tentative D call TRBD1 (5 bases). Per germline, CDR1 SEHNR and CDR2 FQNEAQ (reference sequence). CDR3 length: 16 residues. V dropped 4 bases and J dropped 4 bases, with 17 bases sitting between them.

The chain uses TRBV7-8 and TRBJ2-5; D is possibly TRBD1 (6 bases). V gave up 3 bases and J gave up 5 bases, with 13 bases separating them. The CDR3 runs to 14 residues. Germline-derived CDR1 and CDR2 are SGHVS and FQNEAQ. CDR3 coding DNA: TGTGCCAGCAGCTTCTTTGGGGGCCGTGAGACCCAGTACTTC. It encodes CASSFFGGRETQYF.

The CDR3, as DNA: TGTGCCAGCAGCGTAGGCAGGATCAACAATGAGCAGTTCTTC. Its translation: CASSVGRINNEQFF. The rearrangement uses TRBV9 and TRBJ2-1; unclear D gene. This CDR3 contains 14 residues. Germline CDR1 SGDLS, CDR2 YYNGEE. The V gene lost 0 bases and the J gene lost 5 bases, with 9 bases spanning the gap.

V usage is TRBV6-5 and J usage is TRBJ2-5, with TRBD1 identical over 9 bases. Germline assignment: CDR1 MNHEY and CDR2 SVGAGI. This CDR3 has 12 amino acids. J was trimmed by 7 bases and V by 6 bases; bases with no gene match: 3. CDR3 bases: TGTGCCAGCAGGGACAGGGGAGGGACCCAGTACTTC. It encodes CASRDRGGTQYF.

This sequence joins TRBV3-1 (or the pseudogene TRBV3-2) and TRBJ2-1; a possible D gene is TRBD1 (5 bases). Between the trimmed V and J ends, which lost 2 bases and 3 bases, there was a span of 23 bases. The CDR3 extends over 19 amino acids. Germline values: CDR1 LGHDT, CDR2 YNNKEL (reference sequence). The CDR3 loop is CASSQFPKSAGIHYNEQFF. The CDR3 nucleotides read TGTGCCAGCAGCCAATTTCCGAAGTCGGCAGGGATTCACTACAATGAGCAGTTCTTC.

CDR3 DNA sequence: TGTGCCAGCGGTGGGGGGTCGGATGAAAAACTGTTTTTT. Translation gives CASGGGSDEKLFF. This chain links TRBV13 with TRBJ1-4; TRBD1 might be the D (5 bases). This CDR3 contains 13 residues. Germline V CDR1 and CDR2: PRHDT, FYEKMQ (reference sequence). With 8 bases removed from V and 6 bases from J, the gap between germline ends came to 13 bases.

The gene calls are TRBV4-1 and TRBJ2-7, with 11 bases lining up with TRBD2. CDR1 and CDR2 from the germline V gene are MGHRA and YSYEKL. The CDR3 sequence is 14 residues long. V trimming: 4 bases; J trimming: 3 bases; junction bases outside the gene matches: 2. DNA for the CDR3: TGCGCCAGCAGCCGACTAGCGGGACTCTACGAGCAGTACTTC. It translates to CASSRLAGLYEQYF.

CDR3 region: CSASRGDEKLFF. CDR3 sequence (DNA): TGCAGCGCCAGCAGGGGGGATGAAAAACTGTTTTTT. The chain combines TRBV29-1 with TRBJ1-4; 7 bases are a match to TRBD1. The CDR3 is 12 amino acids. V shed 7 bases and J 6 bases; nucleotides not matched to a gene: 5. Germline V gives CDR1 SQVTM, CDR2 ANQGSEA.

The V and J genes are TRBV5-5 and TRBJ2-2, with TRBD1 matching over 9 bases. Germline lookup yields CDR1 SGHKS and CDR2 YYEKEE (reference sequence). V lost 1 base and J lost 4; bases outside the gene matches: 11. The CDR3 is 18 residues long. CDR3 amino acids: CASSLSIDRGAPTGELFF. The CDR3 DNA is TGTGCCAGCAGCTTGTCTATTGACAGGGGGGCCCCCACCGGGGAGCTGTTTTTT.

Here the CDR3 reads CASSSFDRTGNTIYF. The DNA of the CDR3 is TGTGCCAGCAGCTCCTTCGACAGAACTGGAAACACCATATATTTT. V is TRBV11-2 and J is TRBJ1-3; perhaps TRBD1 as D (5 bases). The CDR3 contains 15 residues. The V gene lost 4 bases and the J gene lost 2 bases, with 12 bases spanning the gap. Germline V CDR1 and CDR2: SGHAT, FQNNGV.

This clone has just one count. The rearrangement uses TRBV6-1 and TRBJ1-5; unclear D gene. Germline V gene sequence: CDR1 MNHNS, CDR2 SASEGT. This CDR3 is built from 14 residues. V was clipped by 0 bases and J by 6 bases, with 9 bases between them. In nucleotides, the CDR3 is TGTGCCAGCAGTGAAGCGGGGAGTACTCAGCCCCAGCATTTT. Translated: CASSEAGSTQPQHF.

This chain links TRBV5-1 with TRBJ1-2; D gene unclear. The CDR3 length is 14 residues. Germline V gene sequence: CDR1 SGHRS, CDR2 YFSETQ. The V end lost 0 bases, the J end lost 7 bases, and 13 bases lay between the germline ends. CDR3 residues: CASSLAEKPGGYTF. In DNA, the CDR3 is TGCGCCAGCAGCTTGGCCGAGAAGCCGGGTGGCTACACCTTC.

The chain's CDR3 is CASSPVGYTF. The CDR3, as DNA: TGTGCCAGCAGCCCGGTGGGCTACACCTTC. The chain links TRBV7-9 to TRBJ1-2; D ambiguous. Per the germline V gene, CDR1 is SEHNR and CDR2 is FQNEAQ (reference sequence). This CDR3 spans 10 amino acids. The V end was cut by 5 bases, the J end by 8 bases, with 6 bases between.

The V gene is TRBV28, the J gene TRBJ1-5, with D possibly TRBD1 on 5 matching bases. V was shortened by 8 bases and J by 0 bases, with 11 bases between the two germline ends. In germline, CDR1 is MDHEN, CDR2 SYDVKM. This CDR3 contains 14 residues. Here the CDR3 DNA reads TGTGCCAGCGGGGGGAGTTATAGCAATCAGCCCCAGCATTTT. The encoded protein is CASGGSYSNQPQHF.

This clone has just a few counts. The rearrangement uses TRBV15 and TRBJ2-5, with D possibly TRBD1 on 6 matching bases. This CDR3 contains 14 residues. The V end was cut by 1 base, the J end by 2 bases, with 8 bases between. Per the germline V gene, CDR1 is LNHNV and CDR2 is YYDKDF (reference sequence). The CDR3 sequence: CATSRGGQQETQYF. As DNA, the CDR3 is TGTGCCACCAGCAGAGGGGGGCAGCAAGAGACCCAGTACTTC.

The genes are TRBV7-2 and TRBJ1-3; TRBD1 is a possible D gene (6 bases). This CDR3 region has 17 residues. Trimming cost V 3 bases and J 0 bases, with 15 bases left between them. Germline V gene sequence: CDR1 SGHTA, CDR2 FQGNSA. The CDR3 here is CASSLIGGTLSGNTIYF. The CDR3 DNA follows: TGTGCCAGCAGCTTGATAGGGGGAACCCTCTCTGGAAACACCATATATTTT. Full variable domain (remainder filled in from reference TRBV7-2 and TRBJ1-3): GAGVSQSPSNKVTEKGKDVELRCDPISGHTALYWYRQSLGQGLEFLIYFQGNSAPDKSGLPSDRFSAERTGGSVSTLTIQRTQQEDSAVYLCASSLIGGTLSGNTIYFGEGSWLTVV.

The V gene is TRBV28, the J gene TRBJ1-4; D uncertain. Germline V gives CDR1 MDHEN, CDR2 SYDVKM. Between the trimmed V and J ends, which lost 3 bases and 1 base, there was a span of 6 bases. The CDR3 is made up of 14 amino acids. The CDR3, as DNA: TGTGCCAGCAGTTTTTCGGGAACTAATGAAAAACTGTTTTTT. This encodes CASSFSGTNEKLFF.

The V gene is TRBV3-1 (or the pseudogene TRBV3-2), the J gene TRBJ1-6; D is possibly TRBD1 (5 bases). CDR3 length: 14 residues. The V end lost 6 bases, the J end lost 4 bases, and 10 bases lay between the germline ends. In germline, CDR1 is LGHDT, CDR2 YNNKEL (reference sequence). CDR3 amino acids: CASSRQTYNSPLHF. The CDR3 DNA sequence: TGTGCCAGCAGTCGACAGACATATAATTCACCCCTCCACTTT.

The J gene is TRBJ2-2, the V gene TRBV27, with a possible D match to TRBD2 (6 bases). This CDR3 has 16 residues. From germline, CDR1 is MNHEY and CDR2 SMNVEV (reference sequence). V lost 5 bases and J lost 3, with 16 bases in between. CDR3 sequence: CASSVTSLVYTGELFF. As DNA, the CDR3 is TGTGCCAGCAGTGTCACTAGCCTGGTTTACACCGGGGAGCTGTTTTTT.

This clone appeared once. The chain employs TRBV5-6 and TRBJ1-2; 10 nucleotides align to TRBD1. V was pared by 5 bases and J by 4 bases, with 5 bases of the junction left unmatched. The CDR3 spans 14 residues. Looked up from germline, CDR1 is SGHDT and CDR2 is YYEEEE. CDR3 loop: CASRGTGVAYGYTF. The CDR3 coding sequence is TGTGCCAGCAGGGGGACAGGGGTTGCCTATGGCTACACCTTC.

The chain links TRBV2 to TRBJ2-1; 10 bases map to TRBD2. CDR3 size: 13 residues. After removal of 1 base from V and 15 bases from J, the junction contained 6 bases not matched to a gene. Germline-derived CDR1 and CDR2 are SNHLY and FYNNEI. The CDR3 DNA follows: TGTGCCAGCAGTGAAGTGGCAAGGACTAGCGGGTTCTTC. Translated, it gives CASSEVARTSGFF.